These 6 T cell receptor beta chains share one sample of origin, sequenced in a study of cytomegalovirus exposure and HLA in healthy donors (dated by TCRdb to about 2017). Libraries were prepared through the immunoSEQ multiplex PCR assay. The immuneACCESS repertoire file appears here via TCRdb, limited to in-frame rearrangements. These files lack a portion of the clones; in checked studies, under half of the deficit traces to unresolved V genes, and the cause of the others is not known. The table for this sample lists about 180,000 clones; 75% to 90% of them were counted only once. The top ten constitute about 15% of the sample. Sample: PBMCs. Receptors were obtained from a man younger than 35 in good health and CMV-seropositive.

The chain couples TRBV11-2 to TRBJ2-1; tentative D call: TRBD1 (6 bases). V lost 6 bases to trimming and J lost 0 bases, with 12 bases between them. Germline V gene sequence: CDR1 SGHAT, CDR2 FQNNGV. The CDR3 sequence is 15 residues long. The CDR3 nucleotides read TGTGCCAGCAGGGGTAGGGGGAGCTCCTACAATGAGCAGTTCTTC. Translated, it gives CASRGRGSSYNEQFF.

V is TRBV27 and J is TRBJ2-3; 7 nucleotides match TRBD2. Trimming at V came to 7 bases and at J to 2 bases, leaving 3 bases not matched to a gene. Germline V gene sequence: CDR1 MNHEY, CDR2 SMNVEV (reference sequence). This CDR3 is built from 13 residues. CDR3 bases: TGTGCCAGCAAGCGGGGTGACACAGATACGCAGTATTTT. Residues: CASKRGDTDTQYF.

The CDR3 is CASTPLPGTNTEAFF. The CDR3, as DNA: TGTGCCAGCACCCCTCTCCCGGGAACTAACACTGAAGCTTTCTTT. The gene calls are TRBV6-5 and TRBJ1-1; D unresolved. CDR3 length: 15 amino acids. The V gene lost 7 bases and the J gene lost 2 bases, with 17 bases spanning the gap. Germline lookup yields CDR1 MNHEY and CDR2 SVGAGI.

The rearrangement links TRBV6-6 to TRBJ2-2; 7 bases are shared with TRBD2. The germline gives CDR1 MNHNY, CDR2 SVGAGI (reference sequence). The CDR3 length is 15 residues. V shed 1 base and J 4 bases; nucleotides not matched to a gene: 3. Here the CDR3 DNA reads TGTGCCAGCAGTTACTTGGGCGGGGGCACCGGGGAGCTGTTTTTT. This encodes CASSYLGGGTGELFF.

This chain joins TRBV19 and TRBJ1-5; 8 nucleotides agree with TRBD1. V gave up 3 bases and J gave up 16 bases; unmatched junction bases: 17. The CDR3 consists of 15 residues. CDR1 is LNHDA and CDR2 is SQIVND in the germline V gene (reference sequence). The CDR3 region has the DNA TGTGCCAGTAGTATCTCGGGACAGGCTTCGCTTGGGGTTCATTTT. It is translated as CASSISGQASLGVHF.

The chain couples TRBV18 to TRBJ1-1, with 7 bases aligning to TRBD1. This CDR3 is built from 14 residues. Trimming at V came to 2 bases and at J to 7 bases, leaving 7 bases not matched to a gene. Germline V lookup: CDR1 KGHSH, CDR2 LQKENI. The CDR3 region is CASSPNRGSGEAFF. The CDR3 DNA follows: TGTGCCAGCTCACCAAACAGGGGAAGCGGTGAAGCTTTCTTT.